This T cell receptor (beta chain) was identified during a study of blood T cell repertoires in COVID-19. Germline V gene lookup returns CDR1 SNHLY and CDR2 FYNNEI. Trimming removed 1 base at V and 4 bases at J, with 8 bases between. The CDR3 sequence is 15 residues long. Some clones are missing from TCRdb's copy, which holds only in-frame ones; the method was immunoSEQ multiplex PCR. In the table there are about 90,000 clones, approximately 77% of which are singletons. Sequenced: peripheral blood. This TCR was recovered from a woman at least 80 years old with acute or convalescent COVID-19. The J gene is TRBJ2-6, the V gene TRBV2; maybe TRBD1 (5 bases). As DNA, the CDR3 is TGTGCCAGCAGTGAAGTTGGGGCAGGGGCCAACGTCCTGACTTTC. Its translation is CASSEVGAGANVLTF.